Sequencing of this T cell receptor (beta chain) was carried out in a study of shared clonotypes between healthy human individuals. Study at large: Three plates were used per donor for CD4 naive, three for CD4 memory, two for CD8 naive and one for CD8 memory. Study findings and constraints: In contrast to clonotypes shared by all four donors, non-shared clonotypes had lower generation probabilities.

Concerning this clone itself: Its cognate antigen is unknown.

V dropped 4 bases and J dropped 5; count of bases not matched to a gene: 4. The length of the CDR3 is 13 residues. Germline-derived CDR1 and CDR2 are MGHDK and SYGVNS. Data came from immunoSEQ multiplex PCR; TCRdb stores just in-frame clones and leaves some out. The data show a few million clones, more than 80% seen once. Participating donors were healthy, HIV-negative adults free of recent acute infections or vaccinations. CD4+ cells underwent separation, giving CD45RA+ naive and CD45RA-negative memory subsets. The rearrangement joins TRBV25-1 to TRBJ1-1; TRBD1 agrees at 7 bases. The sequencing input was naive CD4+ T cells from PBMCs. Subset meaning: CD45RA+ positively selected. The clonotype was recovered from a man younger than 35 in good health. Some clones in this sample may be carry-over from other donors' samples. The chain's CDR3 is CASSVVQGTEAFF. Written as DNA, the CDR3 is TGTGCCAGCAGTGTAGTACAGGGGACTGAAGCTTTCTTT.